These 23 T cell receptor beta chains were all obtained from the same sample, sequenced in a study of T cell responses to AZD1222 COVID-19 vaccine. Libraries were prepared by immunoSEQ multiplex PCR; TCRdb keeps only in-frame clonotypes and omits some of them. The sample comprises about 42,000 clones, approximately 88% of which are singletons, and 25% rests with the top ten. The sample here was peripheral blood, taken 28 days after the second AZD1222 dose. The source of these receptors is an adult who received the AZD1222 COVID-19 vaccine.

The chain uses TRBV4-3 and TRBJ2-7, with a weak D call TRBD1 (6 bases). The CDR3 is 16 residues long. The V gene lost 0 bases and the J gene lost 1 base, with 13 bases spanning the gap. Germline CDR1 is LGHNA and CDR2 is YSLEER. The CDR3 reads CASSQDRQAVSYEQYF. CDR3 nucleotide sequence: TGCGCCAGCAGCCAAGATCGACAGGCCGTTTCCTACGAGCAGTACTTC.

The CDR3 here is CASSFRSYTEAFF. The CDR3 coding sequence is TGTGCCAGCAGTTTCAGAAGTTACACTGAAGCTTTCTTT. V gene TRBV27 combines with J gene TRBJ1-1, with D hard to call. The CDR3 totals 13 residues. Germline CDR1 and CDR2: MNHEY and SMNVEV (reference sequence). Trimming took 3 bases from V and 3 from J, leaving 8 bases between them.

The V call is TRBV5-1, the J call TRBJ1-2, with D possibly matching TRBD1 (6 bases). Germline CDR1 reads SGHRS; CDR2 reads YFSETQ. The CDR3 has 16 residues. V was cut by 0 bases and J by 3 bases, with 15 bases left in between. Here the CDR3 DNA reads TGCGCCAGCAGCTTGGATGCGGGGGGCGCGGACTATGGCTACACCTTC. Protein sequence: CASSLDAGGADYGYTF.

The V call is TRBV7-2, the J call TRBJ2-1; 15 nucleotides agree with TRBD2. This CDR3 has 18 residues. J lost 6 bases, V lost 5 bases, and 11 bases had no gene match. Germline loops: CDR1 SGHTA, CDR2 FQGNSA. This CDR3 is CASSPGLAGGVKGNEQFF. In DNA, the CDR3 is TGTGCCAGCAGCCCCGGACTAGCGGGGGGGGTCAAGGGCAATGAGCAGTTCTTC.

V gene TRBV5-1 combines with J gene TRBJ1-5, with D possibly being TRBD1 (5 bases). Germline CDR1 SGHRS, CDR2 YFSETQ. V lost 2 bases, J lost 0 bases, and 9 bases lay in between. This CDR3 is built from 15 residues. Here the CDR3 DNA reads TGCGCCAGCAGCTTATGGGGCGGTAGCAATCAGCCCCAGCATTTT. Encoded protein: CASSLWGGSNQPQHF.

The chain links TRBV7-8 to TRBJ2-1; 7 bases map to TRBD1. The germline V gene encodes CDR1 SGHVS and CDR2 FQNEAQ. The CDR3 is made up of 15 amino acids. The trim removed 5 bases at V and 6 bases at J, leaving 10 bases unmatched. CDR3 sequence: CASSPNRGFGNEQFF. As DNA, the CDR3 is TGTGCCAGCAGCCCAAACAGGGGTTTCGGCAATGAGCAGTTCTTC.

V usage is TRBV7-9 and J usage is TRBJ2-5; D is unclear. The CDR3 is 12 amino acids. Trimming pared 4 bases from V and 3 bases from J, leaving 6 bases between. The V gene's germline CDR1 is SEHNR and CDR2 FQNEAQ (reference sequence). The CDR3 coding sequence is TGTGCCAGCAGCTGGGCAGAAGAGACCCAGTACTTC. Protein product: CASSWAEETQYF. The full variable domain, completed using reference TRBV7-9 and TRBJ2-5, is DTGVSQNPRHKITKRGQNVTFRCDPISEHNRLYWYRQTLGQGPEFLTYFQNEAQLEKSRLLSDRFSAERPKGSFSTLEIQRTEQGDSAMYLCASSWAEETQYFGPGTRLLVL.

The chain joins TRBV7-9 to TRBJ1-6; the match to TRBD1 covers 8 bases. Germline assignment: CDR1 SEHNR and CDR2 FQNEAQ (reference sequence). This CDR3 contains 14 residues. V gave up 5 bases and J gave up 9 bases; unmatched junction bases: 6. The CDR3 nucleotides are TGTGCCAGCAGCGAGACAGGGGAACTTTCACCCCTCCACTTT. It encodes CASSETGELSPLHF.

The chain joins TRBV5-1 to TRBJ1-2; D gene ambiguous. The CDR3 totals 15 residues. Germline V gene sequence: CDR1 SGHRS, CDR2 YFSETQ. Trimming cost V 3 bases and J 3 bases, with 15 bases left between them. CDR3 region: CASSWGGLRDYGYTF. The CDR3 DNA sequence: TGCGCCAGCAGCTGGGGAGGGTTAAGGGACTATGGCTACACCTTC. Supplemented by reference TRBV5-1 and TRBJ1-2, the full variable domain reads KAGVTQTPRYLIKTRGQQVTLSCSPISGHRSVSWYQQTPGQGLQFLFEYFSETQRNKGNFPGRFSGRQFSNSRSEMNVSTLELGDSALYLCASSWGGLRDYGYTFGSGTRLTVV.

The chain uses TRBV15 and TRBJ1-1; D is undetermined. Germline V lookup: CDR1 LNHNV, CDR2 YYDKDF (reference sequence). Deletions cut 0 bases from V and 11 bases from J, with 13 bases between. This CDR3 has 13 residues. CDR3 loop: CATSRDYYERAFF. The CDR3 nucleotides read TGTGCCACCAGCAGAGATTATTATGAAAGGGCTTTCTTT. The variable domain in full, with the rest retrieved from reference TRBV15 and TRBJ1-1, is DAMVIQNPRYQVTQFGKPVTLSCSQTLNHNVMYWYQQKSSQAPKLLFHYYDKDFNNEADTPDNFQSRRPNTSFCFLDIRSPGLGDTAMYLCATSRDYYERAFFGQGTRLTVV.

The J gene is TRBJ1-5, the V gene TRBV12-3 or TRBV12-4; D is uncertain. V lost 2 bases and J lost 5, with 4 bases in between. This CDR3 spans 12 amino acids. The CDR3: CASSLQDQPQHF. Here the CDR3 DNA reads TGTGCCAGCAGTTTACAGGATCAGCCCCAGCATTTT.

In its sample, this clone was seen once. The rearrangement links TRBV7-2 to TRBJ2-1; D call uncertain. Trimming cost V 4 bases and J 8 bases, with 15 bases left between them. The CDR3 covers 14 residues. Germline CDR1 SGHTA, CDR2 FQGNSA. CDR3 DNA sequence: TGTGCCAGCAGCTACTGGGCCCAAACCCATGAGCAGTTCTTC. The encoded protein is CASSYWAQTHEQFF.

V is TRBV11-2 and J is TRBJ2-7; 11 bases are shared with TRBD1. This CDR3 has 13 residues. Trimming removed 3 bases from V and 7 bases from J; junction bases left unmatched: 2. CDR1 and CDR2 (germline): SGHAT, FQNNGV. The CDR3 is CASSLGQGDEQYF. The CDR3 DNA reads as TGTGCCAGCAGCTTGGGACAGGGGGATGAGCAGTACTTC. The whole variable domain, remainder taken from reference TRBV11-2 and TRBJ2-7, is EAGVAQSPRYKIIEKRQSVAFWCNPISGHATLYWYQQILGQGPKLLIQFQNNGVVDDSQLPKDRFSAERLKGVDSTLKIQPAKLEDSAVYLCASSLGQGDEQYFGPGTRLTVT.

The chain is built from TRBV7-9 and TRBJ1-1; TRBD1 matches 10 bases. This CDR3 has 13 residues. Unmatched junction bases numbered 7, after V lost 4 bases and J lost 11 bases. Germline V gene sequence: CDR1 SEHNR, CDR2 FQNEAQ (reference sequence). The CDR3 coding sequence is TGTGCCAGCAGCTCGACAGGGGGCGTTTCGGCTTTCTTT. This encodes CASSSTGGVSAFF.

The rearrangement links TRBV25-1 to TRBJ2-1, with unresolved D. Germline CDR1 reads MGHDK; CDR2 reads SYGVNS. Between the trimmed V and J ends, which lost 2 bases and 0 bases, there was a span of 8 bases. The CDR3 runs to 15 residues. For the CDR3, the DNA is TGTGCCAGCAGTGAACCGGGCCGCTCCTACAATGAGCAGTTCTTC. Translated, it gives CASSEPGRSYNEQFF.

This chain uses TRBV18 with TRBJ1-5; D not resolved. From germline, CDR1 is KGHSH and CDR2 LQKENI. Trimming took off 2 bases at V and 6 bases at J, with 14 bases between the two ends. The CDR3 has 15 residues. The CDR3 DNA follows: TGTGCCAGCTCACCAGGGCAGCTTCGGGGTCAGCCCCAGCATTTT. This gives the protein CASSPGQLRGQPQHF.

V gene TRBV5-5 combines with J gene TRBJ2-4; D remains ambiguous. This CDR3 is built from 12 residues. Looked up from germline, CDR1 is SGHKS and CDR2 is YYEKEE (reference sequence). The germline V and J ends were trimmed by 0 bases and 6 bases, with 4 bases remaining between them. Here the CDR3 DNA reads TGTGCCAGCAGCTTGGGGCTAAACATTCAGTACTTC. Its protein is CASSLGLNIQYF.

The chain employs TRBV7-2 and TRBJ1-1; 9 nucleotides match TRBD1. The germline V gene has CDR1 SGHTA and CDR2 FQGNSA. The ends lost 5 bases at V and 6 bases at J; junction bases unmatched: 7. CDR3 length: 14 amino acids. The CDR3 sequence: CASSLGQGRAEAFF. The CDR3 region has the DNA TGTGCCAGCAGCCTTGGACAGGGGAGGGCTGAAGCTTTCTTT.

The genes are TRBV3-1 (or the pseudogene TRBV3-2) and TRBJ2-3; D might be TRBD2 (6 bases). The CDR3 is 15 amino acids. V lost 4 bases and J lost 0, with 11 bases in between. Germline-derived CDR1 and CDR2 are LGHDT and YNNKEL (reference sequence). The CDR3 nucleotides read TGTGCCAGCAGCCCACTGGGGGGTAGCACAGATACGCAGTATTTT. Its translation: CASSPLGGSTDTQYF.

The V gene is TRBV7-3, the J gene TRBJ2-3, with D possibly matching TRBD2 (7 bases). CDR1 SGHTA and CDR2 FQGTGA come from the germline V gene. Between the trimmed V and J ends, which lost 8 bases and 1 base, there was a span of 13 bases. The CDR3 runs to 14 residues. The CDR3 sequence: CASPKGGGTDTQYF. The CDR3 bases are TGTGCCAGCCCAAAAGGGGGGGGCACAGATACGCAGTATTTT.

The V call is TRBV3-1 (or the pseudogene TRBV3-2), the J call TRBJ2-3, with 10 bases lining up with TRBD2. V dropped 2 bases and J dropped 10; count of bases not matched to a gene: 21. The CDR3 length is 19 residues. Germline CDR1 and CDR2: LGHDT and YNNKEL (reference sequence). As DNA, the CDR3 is TGTGCCAGCAGCCAATCCCGGACTAGCGGACTCCCGGCCGCAGGGGCGCAGTATTTT. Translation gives CASSQSRTSGLPAAGAQYF.

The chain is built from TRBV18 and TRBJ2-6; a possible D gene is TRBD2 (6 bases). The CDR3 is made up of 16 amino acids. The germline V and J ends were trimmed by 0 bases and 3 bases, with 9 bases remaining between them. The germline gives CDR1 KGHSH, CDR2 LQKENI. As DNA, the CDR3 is TGTGCCAGCTCACCACCGCGGGGAAGTGGGGCCAACGTCCTGACTTTC. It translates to CASSPPRGSGANVLTF.

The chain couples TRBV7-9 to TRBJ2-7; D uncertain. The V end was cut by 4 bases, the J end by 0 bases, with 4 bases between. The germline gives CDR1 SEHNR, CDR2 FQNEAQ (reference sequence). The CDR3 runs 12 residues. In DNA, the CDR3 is TGTGCCAGCAGCTCCCCCTCCTACGAGCAGTACTTC. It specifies CASSSPSYEQYF.